The 27 T cell receptor beta chains below come from one sample, sequenced in a study of technical replicates of blood from a handful of donors. Some clones are missing from TCRdb's copy, which holds only in-frame ones; the method was immunoSEQ multiplex PCR. The sample shows some 80,000 clones, about 81% of them seen only once. The sample consisted of PBMCs. Receptor source: a human donor in good health. Some clones in this sample may be carry-over from other donors' samples.

V gene TRBV25-1 combines with J gene TRBJ2-7; tentatively, D is TRBD2 (6 bases). The CDR3 length is 13 residues. Germline-derived CDR1 and CDR2 are MGHDK and SYGVNS. The V and J ends lost 4 bases and 4 bases respectively, with 11 bases between them. The DNA for the CDR3 is TGTGCCAGCAGTGGGCACGGGGGTTACGAGCAGTACTTC. Translation gives CASSGHGGYEQYF.

This chain joins TRBV20-1 and TRBJ2-7, with D possibly matching TRBD2 (5 bases). The CDR3 is 10 residues long. Trimming removed 6 bases at V and 7 bases at J, with 10 bases between. Per the germline V gene, CDR1 is DFQATT and CDR2 is SNEGSKA (reference sequence). CDR3 DNA sequence: TGCAGTGCGAATAGCGAGGAGCAGTACTTC. Protein product: CSANSEEQYF.

This chain connects TRBV6-5 to TRBJ1-1, with 8 nucleotides matching TRBD1. Germline CDR1 reads MNHEY; CDR2 reads SVGAGI. This CDR3 has 16 amino acids. V trimming: 4 bases; J trimming: 5 bases; junction bases outside the gene matches: 12. The CDR3 coding sequence is TGTGCCAGCAGTTTGGGCCCCCAGGGGGCCTCGACTGAAGCTTTCTTT. This codes for CASSLGPQGASTEAFF.

The chain uses TRBV19 and TRBJ2-1; 9 bases are shared with TRBD2. This CDR3 comprises 15 residues. Germline trimming cut 5 bases from V and 4 bases from J; bases unmatched to any gene: 6. Germline V gene data show CDR1 as LNHDA and CDR2 as SQIVND (reference sequence). CDR3 in DNA: TGTGCCAGTAGTCCTACTAGCGGGCTTTACAATGAGCAGTTCTTC. Translated, it gives CASSPTSGLYNEQFF.

In its sample, this clone was seen a few times. This chain joins TRBV6-1 and TRBJ1-1; 12 bases line up with TRBD1. Germline V gene sequence: CDR1 MNHNS, CDR2 SASEGT. This CDR3 comprises 16 residues. V gave up 4 bases and J gave up 6 bases; unmatched junction bases: 9. The CDR3 bases are TGTGCCAGCAGTGGCCCGGGACAGGGGGCTTGGGCTGAAGCTTTCTTT. It codes for CASSGPGQGAWAEAFF.

The sample holds one count of this clone. This chain joins TRBV7-2 and TRBJ2-5; a possible D gene is TRBD2 (5 bases). The CDR3 contains 15 residues. Germline lookup yields CDR1 SGHTA and CDR2 FQGNSA. V was cut by 2 bases and J by 1 base, with 11 bases left in between. The CDR3 loop is CASSLIPGVQETQYF. The DNA of the CDR3 is TGTGCCAGCAGCTTAATTCCCGGGGTCCAAGAGACCCAGTACTTC.

The J gene is TRBJ2-7, the V gene TRBV2; D is ambiguous. Germline V gene sequence: CDR1 SNHLY, CDR2 FYNNEI. The CDR3 sequence is 11 residues long. The V end was cut by 4 bases, the J end by 6 bases, with 7 bases between. In DNA, the CDR3 is TGTGCCAGCAGTGCTGTGAGCGAGCAGTACTTC. This encodes CASSAVSEQYF. The full variable domain, rest sourced from reference TRBV2 and TRBJ2-7, is EPEVTQTPSHQVTQMGQEVILRCVPISNHLYFYWYRQILGQKVEFLVSFYNNEISEKSEIFDDQFSVERPDGSNFTLKIRSTKLEDSAMYFCASSAVSEQYFGPGTRLTVT.

The chain recombines TRBV11-2 with TRBJ2-3, with a possible D match to TRBD2 (5 bases). The CDR3 spans 14 residues. CDR1 is SGHAT and CDR2 is FQNNGV in the germline V gene. Trimming left V 3 bases short and J 4 bases short, with 11 bases between. DNA for the CDR3: TGTGCCAGCAGCTTCTTACTAGAGGCAGATACGCAGTATTTT. Residues: CASSFLLEADTQYF.

This chain joins TRBV27 and TRBJ2-3; the D gene is possibly TRBD1 (6 bases). Germline V gene sequence: CDR1 MNHEY, CDR2 SMNVEV (reference sequence). Trimming removed 0 bases from V and 7 bases from J, with 8 bases in between. This CDR3 has 13 amino acids. In nucleotides, the CDR3 is TGTGCCAGCAGTTTATCGACAGGCAATACGCAGTATTTT. Protein: CASSLSTGNTQYF.

The genes are TRBV5-6 and TRBJ1-2; tentative D call: TRBD1 (6 bases). The CDR3 extends over 13 amino acids. Germline CDR1 is SGHDT and CDR2 is YYEEEE. V lost 4 bases, J lost 5 bases, and 12 bases lay in between. This CDR3 reads CASSMGAGYGYTF. The CDR3, as DNA: TGTGCCAGCAGCATGGGGGCAGGTTATGGCTACACCTTC. The full variable domain, with the rest looked up from reference TRBV5-6 and TRBJ1-2, is DAGVTQSPTHLIKTRGQQVTLRCSPKSGHDTVSWYQQALGQGPQFIFQYYEEEERQRGNFPDRFSGHQFPNYSSELNVNALLLGDSALYLCASSMGAGYGYTFGSGTRLTVV.

The CDR3 sequence is CASSLGTPFSGNTIYF. In nucleotides, the CDR3 is TGTGCCAGCAGCTTAGGTACTCCCTTCTCTGGAAACACCATATATTTT. V is TRBV7-9 and J is TRBJ1-3, with unresolved D. The CDR3 is 16 residues long. Per germline, CDR1 SEHNR and CDR2 FQNEAQ (reference sequence). Trimming pared 1 base from V and 0 bases from J, leaving 10 bases between.

The chain uses TRBV2 and TRBJ1-2; the match to TRBD1 covers 9 bases. V was clipped by 2 bases and J by 4 bases; unmatched bases: 2. Germline lookup yields CDR1 SNHLY and CDR2 FYNNEI. The CDR3 runs 14 residues. The CDR3 spells CASSERDRVYGYTF. CDR3 in DNA: TGTGCCAGCAGTGAACGGGACAGGGTCTATGGCTACACCTTC.

J is TRBJ1-2 and V is TRBV28; TRBD1 might be the D (6 bases). Trimming removed 5 bases from V and 8 bases from J, with 12 bases in between. The CDR3 is 12 residues long. CDR1 and CDR2 (germline): MDHEN, SYDVKM. The CDR3 DNA sequence: TGTGCCAGCAGTCCTACAGGGTTAGGCTACACCTTC. Translating it yields CASSPTGLGYTF.

For the CDR3, the DNA is TGCGCCAGCAGCTTAGGGACTAGCGGGACTGGCGAGCAGTACTTC. It codes for CASSLGTSGTGEQYF. This sequence joins TRBV5-1 and TRBJ2-7; TRBD2 matches at 13 bases. Germline trimming cut 2 bases from V and 6 bases from J; bases unmatched to any gene: 5. The CDR3 sequence is 15 residues long. Germline assignment: CDR1 SGHRS and CDR2 YFSETQ. The complete variable domain, with remaining parts taken from reference TRBV5-1 and TRBJ2-7, reads KAGVTQTPRYLIKTRGQQVTLSCSPISGHRSVSWYQQTPGQGLQFLFEYFSETQRNKGNFPGRFSGRQFSNSRSEMNVSTLELGDSALYLCASSLGTSGTGEQYFGPGTRLTVT.

This clone was observed a single time. In the same sample, other DNA sequences code for this CDR3. V usage is TRBV4-3 and J usage is TRBJ1-5, with no clear D. Trimming stripped 0 bases from V and 5 bases from J, with 8 bases between. This CDR3 spans 14 amino acids. Germline values: CDR1 LGHNA, CDR2 YSLEER. The DNA for the CDR3 is TGCGCCAGCAGCCAAGATAGGCAGGATCAGCCCCAGCATTTT. Protein product: CASSQDRQDQPQHF.

The chain links TRBV11-2 to TRBJ2-7; 8 nucleotides match TRBD1. Germline trimming cut 5 bases from V and 2 bases from J; bases unmatched to any gene: 14. The CDR3 length is 17 residues. In germline, CDR1 is SGHAT, CDR2 FQNNGV. In DNA, the CDR3 is TGTGCCAGCAGCCGCAATACAGGGGGGACGGGGGCCTACGAGCAGTACTTC. Its protein is CASSRNTGGTGAYEQYF.

In its sample, this clone was seen a few times. The chain has TRBV18 and TRBJ1-2; 8 positions agree with TRBD1. CDR3 length: 13 amino acids. The ends lost 3 bases at V and 5 bases at J; junction bases unmatched: 2. Germline V lookup: CDR1 KGHSH, CDR2 LQKENI. The CDR3 here is CASSPDRAYGYTF. CDR3 bases: TGTGCCAGCTCACCGGACAGGGCATATGGCTACACCTTC.

The chain links TRBV2 to TRBJ2-5; 7 bases map to TRBD1. CDR3 length: 13 residues. The germline V gene encodes CDR1 SNHLY and CDR2 FYNNEI. V trimming: 3 bases; J trimming: 8 bases; junction bases outside the gene matches: 6. The CDR3 here is CASSEGQTGTQYF. The CDR3 nucleotides read TGTGCCAGCAGTGAGGGACAGACAGGCACCCAGTACTTC.

This chain connects TRBV10-1 to TRBJ1-3; D unresolved. The CDR3 is 16 amino acids. With 9 bases removed from V and 0 bases from J, the gap between germline ends came to 18 bases. Looked up from germline, CDR1 is WNHNN and CDR2 is SYGVQD (reference sequence). The CDR3 region has the DNA TGCGCCAGGGTAAGGGCTCGACGGGGCTCTGGAAACACCATATATTTT. Translated: CARVRARRGSGNTIYF.

V is TRBV10-2 and J is TRBJ2-5; 7 bases match TRBD2. CDR3 size: 15 residues. Germline V CDR1 and CDR2: WSHSY, SAAADI. Trimming removed 6 bases from V and 0 bases from J; junction bases left unmatched: 7. The CDR3 region has the DNA TGCGCCAGCAGAGCGGGACTCCTGTACCAAGAGACCCAGTACTTC. Its translation: CASRAGLLYQETQYF.

The chain combines TRBV14 with TRBJ2-3; maybe TRBD2 (6 bases). This CDR3 region has 17 residues. Germline values: CDR1 SGHDN, CDR2 FVKESK. The germline V and J ends were trimmed by 0 bases and 4 bases, with 17 bases remaining between them. CDR3 amino acids: CASSQDHVGGGADTQYF. CDR3 coding DNA: TGTGCCAGCAGCCAAGATCATGTGGGAGGAGGCGCAGATACGCAGTATTTT.

V usage is TRBV21-1 and J usage is TRBJ1-2; the table's D call, TRBD1, was not checked against the DNA. TRBV21-1 is deemed a pseudogene. The CDR3 loop spans 14 amino acids. CDR3 sequence: CASIPDRANYGYTF. CDR3 DNA sequence: TGTGCCAGCATCCCGGACAGGGCTAACTATGGCTACACCTTC.

The chain links TRBV5-5 to TRBJ2-7; 10 bases fit TRBD1. The germline gives CDR1 SGHKS, CDR2 YYEKEE (reference sequence). V was clipped by 6 bases and J by 4 bases; unmatched bases: 10. This CDR3 has 15 amino acids. The CDR3 DNA reads as TGTGCCAGCACCAAAGGGGGGACAGGGGTTTACGAGCAGTACTTC. Translation gives CASTKGGTGVYEQYF.

This clone was recorded a few times. Other DNA sequences within the sample encode an identical CDR3. The rearrangement links TRBV19 to TRBJ1-1; TRBD1 is a possible D gene (6 bases). CDR1 is LNHDA and CDR2 is SQIVND in the germline V gene (reference sequence). The CDR3 loop spans 14 amino acids. Trimming stripped 1 base from V and 1 base from J, with 7 bases between. The CDR3 sequence is CASSIGGQNTEAFF. The CDR3 DNA reads as TGTGCCAGTAGTATAGGGGGACAGAACACTGAAGCTTTCTTT. Looking up the rest from reference TRBV19 and TRBJ1-1 gives the full variable domain: DGGITQSPKYLFRKEGQNVTLSCEQNLNHDAMYWYRQDPGQGLRLIYYSQIVNDFQKGDIAEGYSVSREKKESFPLTVTSAQKNPTAFYLCASSIGGQNTEAFFGQGTRLTVV.

This rearrangement joins TRBV5-6 to TRBJ1-3; D remains unclear. This CDR3 has 15 residues. Deletions cut 2 bases from V and 0 bases from J, with 9 bases between. Germline V gives CDR1 SGHDT, CDR2 YYEEEE. The CDR3 loop reads CASSFQDFSGNTIYF. The CDR3 DNA reads TGTGCCAGCAGCTTTCAGGACTTCTCTGGAAACACCATATATTTT.

The chain joins TRBV10-2 to TRBJ1-1; 10 nucleotides match TRBD1. This CDR3 spans 16 amino acids. V lost 7 bases, J lost 1 base, and 9 bases stayed unmatched. CDR1 and CDR2 (germline): WSHSY, SAAADI. The CDR3 here is CASIRLDRGSNTEAFF. The CDR3 DNA follows: TGCGCCAGCATTCGTTTGGACAGGGGGTCGAACACTGAAGCTTTCTTT.

This rearrangement joins TRBV7-9 to TRBJ2-3; 10 bases match TRBD2. Trimming at V came to 5 bases and at J to 5 bases, leaving 16 bases not matched to a gene. Germline V CDR1 and CDR2: SEHNR, FQNEAQ (reference sequence). This CDR3 region has 18 residues. The CDR3: CASSPPEIAGGVGDTQYF. CDR3 sequence (DNA): TGTGCCAGCAGCCCCCCTGAGATAGCGGGAGGAGTTGGAGATACGCAGTATTTT.